This entry lists 18 T cell receptor beta chains sequenced from one sample in a study of beta chain features in type 1 diabetes. Expressed TCRB transcripts were sequenced because the isolated RNA had all been reverse transcribed beforehand. Method: immunoSEQ multiplex PCR; TCRdb's copy keeps in-frame clones and lacks some. The sample shows about 290,000 clones, 8% of them seen only once. The sequencing sample was made of central memory CD4+ T cells from blood. These receptors came from a young woman in good health.

In this sample, this clone turned up many times. This rearrangement joins TRBV7-9 to TRBJ2-1; D ambiguous. CDR1 is SEHNR, CDR2 FQNEAQ, per germline (reference sequence). Trimming cost V 4 bases and J 6 bases, with 13 bases left between them. The CDR3 sequence is 14 residues long. The CDR3, as DNA: TGTGCCAGCAGCTATGACGCGGTCGGCAATGAGCAGTTCTTC. Residues: CASSYDAVGNEQFF.

The chain employs TRBV7-3 and TRBJ2-1, with TRBD2 matching over 7 bases. CDR1 is SGHTA and CDR2 is FQGTGA in the germline V gene. The CDR3 runs to 16 residues. The V and J ends lost 5 bases and 3 bases, in that order; junction bases with no gene match: 10. The CDR3 spells CASSRSAGVNYNEQFF. The CDR3 DNA follows: TGTGCCAGCAGCCGTTCTGCGGGAGTCAACTACAATGAGCAGTTCTTC.

This clone was picked up a small number of times. The sample holds other DNA sequences that translate to the same CDR3. The V and J genes are TRBV5-6 and TRBJ2-5; D is uncertain. The CDR3 is 11 amino acids. Germline values: CDR1 SGHDT, CDR2 YYEEEE. V was shortened by 2 bases and J by 7 bases, with 6 bases between the two germline ends. The CDR3 region is CASSFLGTQYF. The CDR3 bases are TGTGCCAGCAGCTTTCTAGGGACCCAGTACTTC.

This clone turned up a few times. The chain has TRBV7-2 and TRBJ1-4; 9 bases map to TRBD1. CDR1 and CDR2 from the germline V gene are SGHTA and FQGNSA. The CDR3 length is 14 residues. The V segment lost 5 bases and the J segment 7 bases; nucleotides outside the gene matches: 5. The CDR3 is CASSRLGQGEKLFF. CDR3 bases: TGTGCCAGCAGCCGACTGGGACAGGGTGAAAAACTGTTTTTT.

The chain recombines TRBV30 with TRBJ2-7; D tentatively fits TRBD1 or TRBD2 (5 bases each). The CDR3 runs to 13 residues. CDR1 is GTSNPN and CDR2 is SVGIG in the germline V gene (reference sequence). The V gene lost 1 base and the J gene lost 9 bases, with 16 bases spanning the gap. The CDR3 is CAWSEDGASGQYF. The CDR3 coding sequence is TGTGCCTGGAGTGAAGACGGGGCTTCGGGGCAGTACTTC.

This clone came up a few times. CDR3 in DNA: TGCGCCAGCAGCCTCGGGACAGGGCTGGCCGAGCAGTACTTC. Its translation: CASSLGTGLAEQYF. The chain links TRBV5-1 to TRBJ2-7, with TRBD1 matching over 9 bases. The CDR3 loop spans 14 amino acids. V shed 4 bases and J 6 bases; nucleotides not matched to a gene: 8. Germline CDR1 SGHRS, CDR2 YFSETQ.

The genes are TRBV19 and TRBJ1-4, with TRBD1 matching 7 bases. V was pared by 9 bases and J by 4 bases, with 5 bases of the junction left unmatched. Germline CDR1 reads LNHDA; CDR2 reads SQIVND (reference sequence). The CDR3 covers 13 residues. The DNA for the CDR3 is TGTGCCAGCCGGGACAGCGATAATGAAAAACTGTTTTTT. Translated: CASRDSDNEKLFF.

The chain combines TRBV7-9 with TRBJ2-3; TRBD2 matches at 7 bases. V lost 1 base, J lost 2 bases, and 9 bases stayed unmatched. CDR3 length: 17 amino acids. Germline values: CDR1 SEHNR, CDR2 FQNEAQ (reference sequence). CDR3 residues: CASSLGPVAGVTDTQYF. The CDR3 DNA reads as TGTGCCAGCAGCTTAGGCCCTGTCGCGGGAGTCACAGATACGCAGTATTTT.

This clone has only a few counts. The chain carries TRBV28 and TRBJ2-1; 11 positions match TRBD2. The CDR3 has 16 amino acids. In germline, CDR1 is MDHEN, CDR2 SYDVKM. Trimming took 9 bases from V and 4 from J; bases not matched to a gene: 11. The chain's CDR3 is CASLSPSGGSYNEQFF. CDR3 nucleotide sequence: TGTGCCAGTCTCTCTCCTAGCGGGGGGTCGTACAATGAGCAGTTCTTC.

This sequence joins TRBV27 and TRBJ2-7, with D unresolved. Germline assignment: CDR1 MNHEY and CDR2 SMNVEV (reference sequence). Trimming removed 9 bases from V and 2 bases from J, with 20 bases in between. The CDR3 has 15 residues. CDR3 nucleotides: TGTGCCAGACAAATAGGACGGGCAATACCCTACGAGCAGTACGTC. This encodes CARQIGRAIPYEQYV.

V usage is TRBV7-9 and J usage is TRBJ2-2, with TRBD1 as a possible D gene (6 bases). The V gene lost 1 base and the J gene lost 6 bases, with 12 bases spanning the gap. This CDR3 is 15 amino acids long. The germline V gene encodes CDR1 SEHNR and CDR2 FQNEAQ (reference sequence). CDR3 in amino acids: CASSLGLYRAGELFF. Here the CDR3 DNA reads TGTGCCAGCAGCTTAGGCCTTTACAGGGCCGGGGAGCTGTTTTTT. The whole variable domain, filled in from reference TRBV7-9 and TRBJ2-2, reads DTGVSQNPRHKITKRGQNVTFRCDPISEHNRLYWYRQTLGQGPEFLTYFQNEAQLEKSRLLSDRFSAERPKGSFSTLEIQRTEQGDSAMYLCASSLGLYRAGELFFGEGSRLTVL.

This clone appeared a few times. The chain joins TRBV5-6 to TRBJ2-5; TRBD1 matches 9 bases. This CDR3 region has 17 residues. The V and J ends lost 0 bases and 3 bases, in that order; junction bases with no gene match: 9. CDR1 is SGHDT, CDR2 YYEEEE, per germline. The CDR3 DNA sequence: TGTGCCAGCAGCTTGGATGGGACAGGGCCCCAGGAAGAGACCCAGTACTTC. Its translation is CASSLDGTGPQEETQYF. Together with reference TRBV5-6 and TRBJ2-5, the CDR3 gives the full variable domain: DAGVTQSPTHLIKTRGQQVTLRCSPKSGHDTVSWYQQALGQGPQFIFQYYEEEERQRGNFPDRFSGHQFPNYSSELNVNALLLGDSALYLCASSLDGTGPQEETQYFGPGTRLLVL.

The V and J genes are TRBV28 and TRBJ2-3, with 8 bases identical to TRBD1. The J segment lost 4 bases and the V segment lost 5 bases, leaving 14 bases of the junction unmatched. There are 17 residues in the CDR3. Germline V CDR1 and CDR2: MDHEN, SYDVKM. In nucleotides, the CDR3 is TGTGCCAGCAGTACCAACCAGGGGGCGATCGAATCAGATACGCAGTATTTT. This codes for CASSTNQGAIESDTQYF.

Ten or more counts support this clone. The genes are TRBV6-6 and TRBJ2-3; a possible D gene is TRBD2 (5 bases). There are 13 residues in the CDR3. The germline V gene has CDR1 MNHNY and CDR2 SVGAGI (reference sequence). The V gene lost 6 bases and the J gene lost 7 bases, with 14 bases spanning the gap. The CDR3 is CASSSSREYTQYF. CDR3 bases: TGTGCCAGCAGCTCGTCGAGGGAATATACGCAGTATTTT.

This sequence joins TRBV4-1 and TRBJ1-6; no clear D gene. CDR1 and CDR2 from the germline V gene are MGHRA and YSYEKL. The CDR3 contains 16 residues. The germline V and J ends were trimmed by 0 bases and 0 bases, with 6 bases remaining between them. CDR3 sequence: CASSQDGYSYNSPLHF. CDR3 in DNA: TGCGCCAGCAGCCAAGACGGGTACTCCTATAATTCACCCCTCCACTTT.

The table lists this clone with a few counts. The chain links TRBV27 to TRBJ2-7; D possibly corresponds to TRBD2 (5 bases). This CDR3 contains 12 residues. CDR1 MNHEY and CDR2 SMNVEV come from the germline V gene (reference sequence). The V end lost 5 bases, the J end lost 4 bases, and 9 bases lay between the germline ends. CDR3 DNA: TGTGCCAGCAGTGCGGGTGGATACGAGCAGTACGTC. Translated: CASSAGGYEQYV.

This clone was counted between two and nine times. The chain couples TRBV7-2 to TRBJ1-2, with TRBD1 matching 10 bases. The CDR3 is 14 residues long. Germline V gene lookup returns CDR1 SGHTA and CDR2 FQGNSA. V gave up 4 bases and J gave up 3 bases; unmatched junction bases: 2. The chain's CDR3 is CASSSGQGDYGYTF. CDR3 sequence (DNA): TGTGCCAGCAGCTCTGGACAGGGGGACTATGGCTACACCTTC. Variable domain in full (rest from reference TRBV7-2 and TRBJ1-2): GAGVSQSPSNKVTEKGKDVELRCDPISGHTALYWYRQSLGQGLEFLIYFQGNSAPDKSGLPSDRFSAERTGGSVSTLTIQRTQQEDSAVYLCASSSGQGDYGYTFGSGTRLTVV.

The rearrangement uses TRBV13 and TRBJ1-2, with D unresolved. V was clipped by 5 bases and J by 4 bases, with 14 bases between them. Germline V gene sequence: CDR1 PRHDT, CDR2 FYEKMQ (reference sequence). CDR3 size: 14 residues. The CDR3 region is CASSPGITSYGYTF. The CDR3 DNA is TGTGCCAGCAGCCCCGGGATTACCTCCTATGGCTACACCTTC.